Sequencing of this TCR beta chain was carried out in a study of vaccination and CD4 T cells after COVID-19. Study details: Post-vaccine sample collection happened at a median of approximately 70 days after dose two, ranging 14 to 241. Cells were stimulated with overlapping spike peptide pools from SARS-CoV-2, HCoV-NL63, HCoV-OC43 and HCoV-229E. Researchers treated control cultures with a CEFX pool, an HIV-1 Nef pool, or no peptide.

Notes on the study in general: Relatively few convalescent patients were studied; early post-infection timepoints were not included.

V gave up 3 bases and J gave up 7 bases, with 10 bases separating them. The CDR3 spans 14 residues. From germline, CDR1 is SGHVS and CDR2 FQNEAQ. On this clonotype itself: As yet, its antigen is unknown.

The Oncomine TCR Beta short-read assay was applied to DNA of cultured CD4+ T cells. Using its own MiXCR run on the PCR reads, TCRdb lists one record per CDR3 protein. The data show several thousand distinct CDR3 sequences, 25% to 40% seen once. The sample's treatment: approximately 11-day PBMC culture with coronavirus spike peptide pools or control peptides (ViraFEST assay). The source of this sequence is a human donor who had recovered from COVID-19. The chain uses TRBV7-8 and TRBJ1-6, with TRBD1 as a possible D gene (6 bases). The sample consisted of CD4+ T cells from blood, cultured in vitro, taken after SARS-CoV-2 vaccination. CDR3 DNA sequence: TGTGCCAGCAGCTTGGGGGCGGCCAATTCACCCCTCCACTTT. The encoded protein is CASSLGAANSPLHF.